Below are 16 T cell receptor beta chains sequenced from a single sample in a study of cytomegalovirus exposure and HLA in healthy donors. This PCR relied on a set of 60 Vbeta primers and 13 Jbeta primers. The assay was immunoSEQ multiplex PCR, and TCRdb's table has in-frame clones only and misses some. This listing includes about 110,000 clones. The specimen sequenced was PBMCs. Every receptor here comes from a man aged 25-45 years in good health and CMV-seronegative.

This rearrangement joins TRBV6-1 to TRBJ1-5, with D maybe TRBD1 (6 bases). V lost 4 bases, J lost 3 bases, and 16 bases lay in between. From germline, CDR1 is MNHNS and CDR2 SASEGT. The CDR3 contains 16 residues. The CDR3 here is CASSAYFTGSNQPQHF. CDR3 coding DNA: TGTGCCAGCAGTGCCTATTTCACAGGGTCCAATCAGCCCCAGCATTTT.

The rearrangement uses TRBV11-2 and TRBJ2-7; TRBD2 agrees at 11 bases. CDR1 SGHAT and CDR2 FQNNGV come from the germline V gene. CDR3 length: 17 residues. Trimming removed 3 bases from V and 2 bases from J; junction bases left unmatched: 9. CDR3 sequence (DNA): TGTGCCAGCAGCTTCCCTAGCGGGGGGCGCGCGACCTACGAGCAGTACTTC. Amino acids: CASSFPSGGRATYEQYF.

The V and J genes are TRBV19 and TRBJ2-4; 12 nucleotides align to TRBD1. CDR1 and CDR2 (germline): LNHDA, SQIVND (reference sequence). There are 20 residues in the CDR3. V shed 4 bases and J 0 bases; nucleotides not matched to a gene: 13. CDR3 nucleotides: TGTGCCAGTAGTACCCAACCGGGACAGGGGGCCAACCTAGCCAAAAACATTCAGTACTTC. Translating it yields CASSTQPGQGANLAKNIQYF.

The chain couples TRBV12-5 to TRBJ1-2, with TRBD1 identical over 11 bases. Per germline, CDR1 LGHNT and CDR2 FRNRAP. The CDR3 length is 17 residues. After removal of 6 bases from V and 4 bases from J, the junction contained 13 bases not matched to a gene. The CDR3 here is CASGADRGPQAPYGYTF. For the CDR3, the DNA is TGTGCTAGTGGCGCGGACAGGGGGCCCCAAGCCCCCTATGGCTACACCTTC.

J is TRBJ2-5 and V is TRBV6-5, with TRBD1 as a possible D gene (5 bases). The CDR3 sequence is 13 residues long. The V gene lost 3 bases and the J gene lost 5 bases, with 10 bases spanning the gap. CDR1 MNHEY and CDR2 SVGAGI come from the germline V gene. CDR3 nucleotide sequence: TGTGCCAGCAGTTATCCAGGGTCGGAGACCCAGTACTTC. It encodes CASSYPGSETQYF.

This chain links TRBV5-1 with TRBJ1-1; D not resolved. The V gene's germline CDR1 is SGHRS and CDR2 YFSETQ. Trimming pared 3 bases from V and 3 bases from J, leaving 15 bases between. The CDR3 covers 15 residues. The CDR3 coding sequence is TGCGCCAGCAGCTCTACTTCTACCGGGTACACTGAAGCTTTCTTT. The encoded protein is CASSSTSTGYTEAFF.

The genes are TRBV7-2 and TRBJ1-2; maybe TRBD1 (6 bases). The CDR3 totals 14 residues. Trimming cost V 0 bases and J 3 bases, with 8 bases left between them. Germline V gives CDR1 SGHTA, CDR2 FQGNSA. CDR3 residues: CASSLAGGDYGYTF. The CDR3 DNA is TGTGCCAGCAGCTTAGCAGGGGGTGACTATGGCTACACCTTC.

The chain couples TRBV11-2 to TRBJ2-1, with D maybe TRBD2 (6 bases). Trimming cost V 4 bases and J 5 bases, with 9 bases left between them. CDR3 length equals 13 residues. Germline assignment: CDR1 SGHAT and CDR2 FQNNGV. The CDR3 DNA reads as TGTGCCAGCAGCTCGGGACTGGACAATGAGCAGTTCTTC. Encoded protein: CASSSGLDNEQFF.

V usage is TRBV6-1 and J usage is TRBJ1-6, with D possibly matching TRBD1 (5 bases). This CDR3 has 14 amino acids. CDR1 and CDR2 from the germline V gene are MNHNS and SASEGT. Trimming took off 6 bases at V and 10 bases at J, with 16 bases between the two ends. DNA of the CDR3: TGTGCCAGCAGCACCGGGGGGTTTAGGTCACCCCTCCACTTT. Amino acid sequence: CASSTGGFRSPLHF.

The DNA for the CDR3 is TGTGCCAGCAGCTTGGGGCCAAACACCGGGGAGCTGTTTTTT. This gives the protein CASSLGPNTGELFF. The rearrangement joins TRBV5-8 to TRBJ2-2; D unclear. The CDR3 covers 14 residues. The V gene's germline CDR1 is SGHTS and CDR2 YDEGEE. The V end lost 0 bases, the J end lost 2 bases, and 5 bases lay between the germline ends.

The gene calls are TRBV2 and TRBJ1-3; D uncertain. CDR3 length: 14 amino acids. The V gene lost 4 bases and the J gene lost 2 bases, with 9 bases spanning the gap. The germline gives CDR1 SNHLY, CDR2 FYNNEI. This chain's CDR3 is CASSGAGTGNTIYF. The CDR3 DNA sequence: TGTGCCAGCAGTGGGGCCGGCACTGGAAACACCATATATTTT.

The chain is built from TRBV11-3 and TRBJ1-1; D is ambiguous. The germline V and J ends were trimmed by 8 bases and 1 base, with 8 bases remaining between them. This CDR3 comprises 12 residues. The V gene's germline CDR1 is SGHNT and CDR2 YENEEA. CDR3 loop: CASALRNTEAFF. Written as DNA, the CDR3 is TGTGCCAGCGCCCTAAGGAACACTGAAGCTTTCTTT.

The chain has TRBV6-6 and TRBJ1-1; the match to TRBD1 covers 7 bases. This CDR3 is built from 14 residues. The germline V gene has CDR1 MNHNY and CDR2 SVGAGI (reference sequence). With V trimmed by 4 bases and J by 2 bases, 4 bases remained unmatched. In nucleotides, the CDR3 is TGTGCCAGCAGTTTAACAGGGGTAAACACTGAAGCTTTCTTT. Its protein is CASSLTGVNTEAFF.

The genes are TRBV29-1 and TRBJ1-4; 7 positions match TRBD1. Germline values: CDR1 SQVTM, CDR2 ANQGSEA. The CDR3 sequence is 15 residues long. Trimming took 4 bases from V and 6 from J; bases not matched to a gene: 11. The CDR3 DNA sequence: TGCAGCGTTGGGCCCGAGGACAGGCCTTATGAAAAACTGTTTTTT. Translation gives CSVGPEDRPYEKLFF.

The chain links TRBV10-3 to TRBJ2-3, with 12 bases matching TRBD2. The germline gives CDR1 ENHRY, CDR2 SYGVKD. The CDR3 length is 15 residues. V shed 4 bases and J 5 bases; nucleotides not matched to a gene: 4. CDR3 residues: CAISALAGGIDTQYF. Written as DNA, the CDR3 is TGTGCCATCAGTGCACTAGCGGGGGGCATAGATACGCAGTATTTT.

The rearrangement joins TRBV12-5 to TRBJ2-5, with 11 bases identical to TRBD1. Germline loops: CDR1 LGHNT, CDR2 FRNRAP. This CDR3 has 19 amino acids. After removal of 6 bases from V and 4 bases from J, the junction contained 19 bases not matched to a gene. In nucleotides, the CDR3 is TGTGCTAGTGGCCAGTCCCTTACCTATCCGGGACAGGGGGGAGAGACCCAGTACTTC. Residues: CASGQSLTYPGQGGETQYF.